This TCR beta chain was documented in a study of T cells in Graves' hyperthyroidism and ophthalmopathy. The hyperthyroidism patients had all been newly diagnosed, and their disease duration was under 2 months. Their ages ranged from 18 to 65 years. The CDR3 regions of TCR beta were amplified from RNA transcripts. Using the HTBI primer set, a first-round RT-PCR was run on the TCR CDR3. TCRdb ran MiXCR on the multiplex PCR reads and lists one entry per CDR3 protein. The sample lists fewer than 600,000 distinct CDR3 sequences, around 13% occurring once. Many counts were recorded for this clonotype. No antigen is known for it. The study's findings and limits: Most clonotypes expanded in thyroid above 0.001 were likewise present in blood. With a median lead of approximately 6 months before onset, the model predicted ophthalmopathy. From stable hyperthyroidism, ophthalmopathy was set apart by a 13 V-J model.

This CDR3 comprises 16 residues. Germline CDR1 reads KGHSH; CDR2 reads LQKENI. V was pared by 2 bases and J by 0 bases, with 13 bases between. This receptor was taken from a woman in her thirties or forties with Graves' hyperthyroidism. Input material: blood. The J gene is TRBJ1-1, the V gene TRBV18; tentative D call: TRBD1 (5 bases). DNA of the CDR3: TGTGCCAGCTCACCAGGTGTATCCAGGGTGAACACTGAAGCTTTCTTT. This codes for CASSPGVSRVNTEAFF.